This TCR beta chain was identified during a study of T cell repertoires in cytomegalovirus infection. This clonotype was seen a few times. V lost 7 bases and J lost 5; bases outside the gene matches: 5. The germline CDR1 and CDR2 sequences are SEHNR and FQNEAQ (reference sequence). The CDR3 has 14 amino acids. TCRdb re-derived calls from the reads in MiXCR, one entry per CDR3 protein. The top ten clones hold 20% to 30% of a sample with roughly 500,000 distinct CDR3 sequences, 15% to 20% of them seen once. The chain recombines TRBV7-9 with TRBJ1-4, with 9 nucleotides matching TRBD1. The source material was CD8+ T cells from PBMCs. This TCR derives from a human donor in good health (CMV status not recorded). Some clones in this sample may be carry-over from other donors' samples. CDR3 DNA sequence: TGTGCCAGCACAGACGGGACAGGGAATGAAAAACTGTTTTTT. Translation gives CASTDGTGNEKLFF.